Shown below are 9 T cell receptor beta chains from a single sample sequenced in a study of cytomegalovirus exposure and HLA in healthy donors. The PCR ran on 60 Vbeta and 13 Jbeta primers. Sequencing used immunoSEQ multiplex PCR; TCRdb keeps in-frame clones, though not all of them. The sample holds about 140,000 clones, around 77% seen once. The sequenced material came from PBMCs. These receptors were collected from a man younger than 30 in good health and CMV-seronegative.

This rearrangement joins TRBV29-1 to TRBJ2-2; 7 bases align to TRBD1. There are 15 residues in the CDR3. The germline V gene has CDR1 SQVTM and CDR2 ANQGSEA. V lost 6 bases to trimming and J lost 2 bases; unmatched junction nucleotides: 9. The CDR3 DNA reads TGCAGCGTGCCCACAGGGGCCGGTAACACCGGGGAGCTGTTTTTT. It specifies CSVPTGAGNTGELFF.

The rearrangement links TRBV2 to TRBJ2-1; D is undetermined. This CDR3 spans 10 amino acids. Germline V lookup: CDR1 SNHLY, CDR2 FYNNEI. Trimming removed 7 bases from V and 7 bases from J, with 5 bases in between. The CDR3 spells CASIGNEQFF. The CDR3 nucleotides read TGTGCCAGCATCGGTAATGAGCAGTTCTTC.

V usage is TRBV6-1 and J usage is TRBJ1-1, with a possible D match to TRBD1 (6 bases). Germline assignment: CDR1 MNHNS and CDR2 SASEGT. The V end lost 5 bases, the J end lost 0 bases, and 13 bases lay between the germline ends. There are 15 residues in the CDR3. CDR3 sequence reads: CASSPRQVMNTEAFF. In DNA form, the CDR3 reads TGTGCCAGCAGTCCCAGACAGGTTATGAACACTGAAGCTTTCTTT.

The chain links TRBV7-9 to TRBJ2-4; possibly TRBD2 for D (6 bases). Germline lookup yields CDR1 SEHNR and CDR2 FQNEAQ (reference sequence). CDR3 length equals 14 residues. Trimming removed 4 bases at V and 7 bases at J, with 14 bases between. CDR3 protein: CASSSREGRNIQYF. CDR3 bases: TGTGCCAGCAGCTCCCGGGAAGGGAGGAACATTCAGTACTTC.

This sequence joins TRBV7-9 and TRBJ1-1; the match to TRBD1 covers 7 bases. The V and J ends lost 5 bases and 3 bases, in that order; junction bases with no gene match: 3. This CDR3 contains 13 residues. Germline CDR1 SEHNR, CDR2 FQNEAQ (reference sequence). CDR3 loop: CASSAGQDTEAFF. The CDR3 DNA sequence: TGTGCCAGCAGCGCCGGACAGGACACTGAAGCTTTCTTT.

The chain uses TRBV14 and TRBJ1-2; 9 positions match TRBD1. The CDR3 runs to 13 residues. The V gene end was trimmed by 3 bases and the J gene end by 4 bases; junction bases not matched to a gene: 0. Germline V gene lookup returns CDR1 SGHDN and CDR2 FVKESK. In nucleotides, the CDR3 is TGTGCCAGCAGCCAGGACAGGGGCTATGGCTACACCTTC. Encoded protein: CASSQDRGYGYTF.

The V and J genes are TRBV7-9 and TRBJ2-5, with D hard to call. Looked up from germline, CDR1 is SEHNR and CDR2 is FQNEAQ (reference sequence). The germline V and J ends were trimmed by 0 bases and 2 bases, with 7 bases remaining between them. The CDR3 consists of 14 residues. In DNA, the CDR3 is TGTGCCAGCAGCTTAGCGGGCAATCAAGAGACCCAGTACTTC. Its translation is CASSLAGNQETQYF.

CDR3 in DNA: TGTGCCAGCAGCCGAAGGGGAACGCGGGGCTATGGCTACACCTTC. This codes for CASSRRGTRGYGYTF. The rearrangement joins TRBV7-2 to TRBJ1-2; a weak D match, TRBD1 (5 bases). Germline V CDR1 and CDR2: SGHTA, FQGNSA. V lost 5 bases and J lost 4, with 17 bases in between. This CDR3 has 15 residues.

V and J are TRBV28 and TRBJ1-1; maybe TRBD1 (5 bases). Germline lookup yields CDR1 MDHEN and CDR2 SYDVKM. V shed 6 bases and J shed 4 bases, with 12 bases lying between them. This CDR3 comprises 13 residues. The CDR3 nucleotides read TGTGCCAGCAGCCCCCCAGGGCGCACTGAAGCTTTCTTT. This sequence encodes CASSPPGRTEAFF.